This paragraph covers one T cell receptor (beta chain) sequence. This specimen belongs to a study of blood T cell repertoires in COVID-19. Turning to the study itself: Samples representing acute and convalescent COVID-19 were sourced from the United States, Italy and Spain. The cDNA or gDNA used as material had been derived from T cells, B-cell-depleted T cells, or PBMCs.

This CDR3 comprises 16 residues. The trim removed 1 base at V and 6 bases at J, leaving 5 bases unmatched. CDR1 and CDR2 from the germline V gene are KGHDR and SFDVKD. In the study's own analysis: Reference gene primer amplification yielded estimated nucleated cell counts. This table comes from immunoSEQ multiplex PCR, and its TCRdb copy is limited to in-frame clones, with some not included. That table gives V, J and clone size, and the DNA gave D and trimming. The sample lists 110,000 to 150,000 clones, 65% to 80% occurring once. The sequence derives from a woman in her sixties or seventies with acute or convalescent COVID-19. This chain connects TRBV24-1 to TRBJ2-3, with 11 bases that match TRBD1. Sequenced: peripheral blood. DNA of the CDR3: TGTGCCACCAGTGATTTCGGACAGGGGGCTGTGGATACGCAGTATTTT. Its translation: CATSDFGQGAVDTQYF.